The 12 T cell receptor beta chains below come from one sample, sequenced in a study of low-dose radiotherapy and immunotherapy resistance in tumors. With TRAV- and TRBV-specific primers, first-strand cDNA was made, covering the alpha and beta chains. TCRs were put through 20 PCR cycles of amplification with Phusion. A constant-region primer and the V-primer adapter served as the primer pair. MiXCR, applied by TCRdb to the reads, yields one record per CDR3 protein. The sample lists roughly 100,000 distinct CDR3 sequences, around 21% seen once, with roughly 4.3% in the top ten. Time point given: after trial treatment. The treatment denotes: LDRT plus nivolumab, ipilimumab, low-dose cyclophosphamide and aspirin (RACIN trial). Here the sequenced sample was PBMCs, taken after low-dose radiotherapy plus immunotherapy. These receptors all stem from a male donor with prostate cancer.

This clonotype was observed many times. The V call is TRBV5-4, the J call TRBJ2-1, with TRBD2 identical over 11 bases. The CDR3 consists of 16 residues. Germline CDR1 reads SGHNT; CDR2 reads YYREEE (reference sequence). V lost 3 bases to trimming and J lost 3 bases; unmatched junction nucleotides: 5. The CDR3 protein is CASSSGTSGNYNEQFF. CDR3 bases: TGTGCCAGCAGCTCGGGGACTAGCGGAAACTACAATGAGCAGTTCTTC.

This clonotype was seen many times. The chain uses TRBV7-9 and TRBJ1-5; maybe TRBD1 (5 bases). The CDR3 length is 14 residues. In germline, CDR1 is SEHNR, CDR2 FQNEAQ (reference sequence). V lost 1 base and J 3 bases, leaving 7 bases between the germline ends. Here the CDR3 reads CASSLGQLNQPQHF. CDR3 DNA: TGTGCCAGCAGCTTAGGACAGCTCAATCAGCCCCAGCATTTT.

The chain's CDR3 is CATQGNGYTF. The CDR3 DNA reads as TGTGCCACACAGGGGAATGGCTACACCTTC. V is TRBV19 and J is TRBJ1-2; 7 bases are shared with TRBD1. Germline CDR1 reads LNHDA; CDR2 reads SQIVND (reference sequence). The V and J ends lost 10 bases and 6 bases, in that order; junction bases with no gene match: 2. The CDR3 sequence is 10 residues long.

This clonotype was counted at least ten times. The rearrangement uses TRBV2 and TRBJ1-4, with D possibly being TRBD1 (5 bases). The CDR3 runs 15 residues. Trimming pared 1 base from V and 7 bases from J, leaving 13 bases between. CDR1 is SNHLY, CDR2 FYNNEI, per germline. The CDR3 loop reads CASSEEGTWGEKLFF. For the CDR3, the DNA is TGTGCCAGCAGTGAAGAGGGGACGTGGGGTGAAAAACTGTTTTTT.

Notes on this clonotype: This could be a read error, since a much larger clone is one nucleotide away. The CDR3 carries no conserved terminal phenylalanine or tryptophan, so it likely arises from a read error. V is TRBV7-6 and J is TRBJ2-7, with TRBD1 matching 7 bases. The CDR3 runs to 14 residues. Germline CDR1 SGHVS, CDR2 FNYEAQ. V lost 5 bases to trimming and J lost 3 bases; unmatched junction nucleotides: 7. The CDR3 loop reads CASSTTGAVYEQYL. DNA for the CDR3: TGTGCCAGCAGCACTACAGGGGCGGTCTACGAGCAGTACTTG.

Comments on this clonotype: A far larger clone is just one base off, so this is likely a read error. V gene TRBV7-6 combines with J gene TRBJ2-1; TRBD1 aligns across 8 bases. The CDR3 totals 13 residues. V dropped 5 bases and J dropped 10; count of bases not matched to a gene: 7. Germline CDR1 reads SGHVS; CDR2 reads FNYEAQ. The CDR3 DNA reads as TGTGCCAGCAGCGTGACAGGGGTCGGGGAGCAGTTCTTC. This gives the protein CASSVTGVGEQFF.

This clonotype was counted a few times. The rearrangement links TRBV5-1 to TRBJ2-3, with D perhaps matching TRBD2 (5 bases). The V end was cut by 4 bases, the J end by 3 bases, with 18 bases between. The CDR3 consists of 16 residues. Per the germline V gene, CDR1 is SGHRS and CDR2 is YFSETQ. In DNA form, the CDR3 reads TGCGCCAGCAGCCTGGTCGGGGATGTAGGAACAGATACGCAGTATTTT. It codes for CASSLVGDVGTDTQYF. Full variable domain (outside the CDR3, taken from reference TRBV5-1 and TRBJ2-3): KAGVTQTPRYLIKTRGQQVTLSCSPISGHRSVSWYQQTPGQGLQFLFEYFSETQRNKGNFPGRFSGRQFSNSRSEMNVSTLELGDSALYLCASSLVGDVGTDTQYFGPGTRLTVL.

This clonotype occurred many times. The rearrangement joins TRBV7-2 to TRBJ2-7, with a weak D call TRBD1 (6 bases). V dropped 4 bases and J dropped 3 bases, with 13 bases sitting between them. Germline V gene data show CDR1 as SGHTA and CDR2 as FQGNSA. The CDR3 runs 14 residues. The CDR3 nucleotides are TGTGCCAGCAGCTCAGGGGTGGGAATCTACGAGCAGTACTTC. Translation: CASSSGVGIYEQYF.

With respect to this clonotype: A read error may account for a junction end that differs from germline. The rearrangement links TRBV13 to TRBJ2-3; 12 bases fit TRBD2. CDR3 length equals 18 residues. The germline V gene encodes CDR1 PRHDT and CDR2 FYEKMQ (reference sequence). CDR3 sequence (DNA): TGTGCCGGCAGCCCAAGACTAGCGGGGGCCCACAGCACAGATACGCAGTATTTT. This translates into CAGSPRLAGAHSTDTQYF. Full variable domain (outside the CDR3, taken from reference TRBV13 and TRBJ2-3): AAGVIQSPRHLIKEKRETATLKCYPIPRHDTVYWYQQGPGQDPQFLISFYEKMQSDKGSIPDRFSAQQFSDYHSELNMSSLELGDSALYFCAGSPRLAGAHSTDTQYFGPGTRLTVL.

This chain uses TRBV6-5 with TRBJ1-6; 9 nucleotides line up with TRBD1. The germline V gene encodes CDR1 MNHEY and CDR2 SVGAGI. The CDR3 has 17 residues. J gave up 0 bases and V 6 bases, and 6 bases lay outside the gene matches. The chain's CDR3 is CASRPGQGSSYNSPLHF. In DNA, the CDR3 is TGTGCCAGCAGACCAGGACAGGGGAGCTCCTATAATTCACCCCTCCACTTT.

This clonotype has a count of ten or more. The V and J genes are TRBV7-2 and TRBJ2-7, with D maybe TRBD2 (6 bases). CDR3 size: 15 residues. Germline CDR1 reads SGHTA; CDR2 reads FQGNSA. Deletions cut 0 bases from V and 2 bases from J, with 11 bases between. CDR3 residues: CASSLAWGGTYEQYF. In DNA form, the CDR3 reads TGTGCCAGCAGCTTAGCATGGGGAGGAACCTACGAGCAGTACTTC.

Notes on this clonotype: This likely came from a read error, as a far larger clone is one base away. This chain links TRBV6-5 with TRBJ2-4; unclear D gene. The CDR3 consists of 13 residues. Germline V gene data show CDR1 as MNHEY and CDR2 as SVGAGI. The CDR3 loop is CATSDPPRLVQYF. CDR3 sequence (DNA): TGTGCCACCAGTGATCCCCCTCGTTTGGTTCAGTACTTC.